This TCR beta chain is from a study of control samples from healthy donors and cancer patients. CDR1 is LNHDA, CDR2 SQIVND, per germline (reference sequence). The CDR3 runs to 15 residues. V trimming: 6 bases; J trimming: 3 bases; junction bases outside the gene matches: 8. TCRdb's table, derived via immunoSEQ multiplex PCR, lists solely in-frame clones and lacks some. Of 150,000 to 200,000 clones in the sample, around 88% were seen once. The genes are TRBV19 and TRBJ2-5, with 9 nucleotides matching TRBD1. Material for sequencing was blood. The source of this sequence is a man younger than 35 in good health. The CDR3 here is CASRPGDRGKETQYF. CDR3 nucleotide sequence: TGTGCCAGTAGACCCGGTGACAGGGGGAAAGAGACCCAGTACTTC.